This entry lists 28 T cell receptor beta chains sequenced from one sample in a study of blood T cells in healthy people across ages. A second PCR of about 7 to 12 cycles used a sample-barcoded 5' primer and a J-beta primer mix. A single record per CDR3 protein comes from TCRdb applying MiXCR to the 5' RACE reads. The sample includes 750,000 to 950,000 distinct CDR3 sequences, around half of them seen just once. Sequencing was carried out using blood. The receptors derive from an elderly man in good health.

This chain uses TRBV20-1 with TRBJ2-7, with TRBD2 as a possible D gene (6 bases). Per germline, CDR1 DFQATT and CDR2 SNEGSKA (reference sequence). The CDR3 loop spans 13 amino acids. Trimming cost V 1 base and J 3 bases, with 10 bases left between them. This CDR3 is CSARGVADYEQYF. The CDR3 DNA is TGCAGTGCTAGAGGGGTAGCGGACTACGAGCAGTACTTC.

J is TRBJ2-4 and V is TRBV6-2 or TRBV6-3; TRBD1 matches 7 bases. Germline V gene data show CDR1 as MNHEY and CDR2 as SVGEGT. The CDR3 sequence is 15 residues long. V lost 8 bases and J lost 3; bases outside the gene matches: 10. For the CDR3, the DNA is TGTGCCAGCGCTAGTGGGACAGCCGTCAAAAACATTCAGTACTTC. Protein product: CASASGTAVKNIQYF.

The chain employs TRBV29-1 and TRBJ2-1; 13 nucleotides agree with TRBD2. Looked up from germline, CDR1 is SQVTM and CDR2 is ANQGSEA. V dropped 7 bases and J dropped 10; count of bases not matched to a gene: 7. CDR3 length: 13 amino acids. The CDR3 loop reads CSAPRGLAGEQFF. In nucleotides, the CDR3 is TGCAGCGCCCCCCGGGGACTAGCGGGAGAGCAGTTCTTC.

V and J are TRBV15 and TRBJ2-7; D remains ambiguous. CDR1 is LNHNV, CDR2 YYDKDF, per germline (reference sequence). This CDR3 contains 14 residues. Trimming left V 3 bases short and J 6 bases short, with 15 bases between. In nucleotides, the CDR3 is TGTGCCACCAGCAGCGAACTGGGCAGGCTCGAGCAGTACTTC. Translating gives CATSSELGRLEQYF.

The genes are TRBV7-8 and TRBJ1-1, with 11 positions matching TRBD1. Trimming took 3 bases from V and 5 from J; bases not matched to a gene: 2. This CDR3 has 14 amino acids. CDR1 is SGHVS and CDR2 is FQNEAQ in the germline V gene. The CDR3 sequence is CASSFGTGGTEAFF. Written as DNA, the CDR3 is TGTGCCAGCAGCTTCGGGACAGGGGGAACTGAAGCTTTCTTT. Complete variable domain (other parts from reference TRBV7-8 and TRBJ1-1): GAGVSQSPRYKVAKRGQDVALRCDPISGHVSLFWYQQALGQGPEFLTYFQNEAQLDKSGLPSDRFFAERPEGSVSTLKIQRTQQEDSAVYLCASSFGTGGTEAFFGQGTRLTVV.

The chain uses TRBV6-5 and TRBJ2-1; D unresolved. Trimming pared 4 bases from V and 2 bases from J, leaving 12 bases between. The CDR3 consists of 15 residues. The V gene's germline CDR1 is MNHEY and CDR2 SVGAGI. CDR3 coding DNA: TGTGCCAGCAGTTCCACTGCCGGGCCCTACAATGAGCAGTTCTTC. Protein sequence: CASSSTAGPYNEQFF.

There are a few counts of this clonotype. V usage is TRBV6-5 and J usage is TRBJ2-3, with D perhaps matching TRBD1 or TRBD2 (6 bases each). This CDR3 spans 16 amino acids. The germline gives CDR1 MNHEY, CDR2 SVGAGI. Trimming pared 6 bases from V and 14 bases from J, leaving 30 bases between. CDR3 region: CASSPPGGAEHRYAYF. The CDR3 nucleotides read TGTGCCAGCAGCCCCCCCGGGGGCGCGGAGCACAGATACGCGTATTTT.

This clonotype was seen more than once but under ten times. The CDR3 nucleotides are TGTGCCAGCAGCCCTAGTCGGGGGGGACAGTTAAATTCACCCCTCCACTTT. Its protein is CASSPSRGGQLNSPLHF. The rearrangement uses TRBV9 and TRBJ1-6, with 7 bases aligning to TRBD1. V was pared by 4 bases and J by 7 bases, with 14 bases of the junction left unmatched. Per the germline V gene, CDR1 is SGDLS and CDR2 is YYNGEE. The CDR3 has 17 residues.

The CDR3 DNA reads as TGTGCCAGCAGCCTTAGCGCAGGGATTCCCAATGAGCAGTACTTC. This gives the protein CASSLSAGIPNEQYF. The chain couples TRBV7-2 to TRBJ2-5, with D perhaps TRBD1 or TRBD2 (5 bases each). There are 15 residues in the CDR3. Trimming took 5 bases from V and 11 from J, leaving 24 bases between them. Germline V gene sequence: CDR1 SGHTA, CDR2 FQGNSA.

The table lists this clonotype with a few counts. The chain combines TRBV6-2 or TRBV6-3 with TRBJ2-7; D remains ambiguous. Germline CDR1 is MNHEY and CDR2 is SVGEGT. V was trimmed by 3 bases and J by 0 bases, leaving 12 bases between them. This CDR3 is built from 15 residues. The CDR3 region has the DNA TGTGCCAGCAGTTATATCCCTCGGCGCTCCTACGAGCAGTACTTC. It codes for CASSYIPRRSYEQYF.

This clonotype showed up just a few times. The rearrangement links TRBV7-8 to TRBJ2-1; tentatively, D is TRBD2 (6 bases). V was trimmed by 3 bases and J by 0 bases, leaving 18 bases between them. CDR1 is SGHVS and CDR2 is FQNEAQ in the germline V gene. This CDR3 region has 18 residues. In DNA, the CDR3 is TGTGCCAGCAGCTTCGGAATATGGCCCGGGAGCTCCTACAATGAGCAGTTCTTC. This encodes CASSFGIWPGSSYNEQFF.

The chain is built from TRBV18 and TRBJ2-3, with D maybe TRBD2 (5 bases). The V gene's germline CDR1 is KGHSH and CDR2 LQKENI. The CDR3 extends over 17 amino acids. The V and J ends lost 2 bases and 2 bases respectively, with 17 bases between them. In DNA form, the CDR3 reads TGTGCCAGCTCACCAATTAGAAGCGGAGCCCTCACAGATACGCAGTATTTT. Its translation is CASSPIRSGALTDTQYF. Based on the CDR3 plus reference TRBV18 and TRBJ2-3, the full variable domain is NAGVMQNPRHLVRRRGQEARLRCSPMKGHSHVYWYRQLPEEGLKFMVYLQKENIIDESGMPKERFSAEFPKEGPSILRIQQVVRGDSAAYFCASSPIRSGALTDTQYFGPGTRLTVL.

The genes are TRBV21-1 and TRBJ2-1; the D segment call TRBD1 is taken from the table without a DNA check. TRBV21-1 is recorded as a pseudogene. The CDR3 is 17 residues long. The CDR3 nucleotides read TGTGCCAGCAGCAAAGTTTGGCGGGTCGGGGACCCCAATGAGCAGTTCTTC. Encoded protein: CASSKVWRVGDPNEQFF.

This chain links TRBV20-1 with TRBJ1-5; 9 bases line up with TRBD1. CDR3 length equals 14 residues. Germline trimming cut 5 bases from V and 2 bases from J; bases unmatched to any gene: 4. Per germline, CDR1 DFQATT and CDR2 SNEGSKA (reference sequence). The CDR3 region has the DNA TGCAGTGCTTCGGGACAGGGTGGCAATCAGCCCCAGCATTTT. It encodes CSASGQGGNQPQHF.

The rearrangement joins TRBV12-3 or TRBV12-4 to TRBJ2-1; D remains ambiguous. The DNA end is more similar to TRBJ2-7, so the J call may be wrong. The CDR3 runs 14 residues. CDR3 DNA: TGTGCCAGCAGTTTTGGCTCGACATTGACCGAGCAGTACTTC. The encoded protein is CASSFGSTLTEQYF.

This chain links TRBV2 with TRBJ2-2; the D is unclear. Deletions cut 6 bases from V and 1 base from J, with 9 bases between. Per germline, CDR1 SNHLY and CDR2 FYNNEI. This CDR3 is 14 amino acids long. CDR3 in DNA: TGTGCCAGCAGAGACCTTAAGAACACCGGGGAGCTGTTTTTT. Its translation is CASRDLKNTGELFF.

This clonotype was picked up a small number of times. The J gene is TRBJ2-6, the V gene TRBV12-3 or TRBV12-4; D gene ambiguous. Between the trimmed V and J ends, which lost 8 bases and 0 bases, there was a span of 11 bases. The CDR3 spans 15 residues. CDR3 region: CASDGRHSGANVLTF. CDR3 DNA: TGTGCCAGCGACGGACGGCACTCTGGGGCCAACGTCCTGACTTTC.

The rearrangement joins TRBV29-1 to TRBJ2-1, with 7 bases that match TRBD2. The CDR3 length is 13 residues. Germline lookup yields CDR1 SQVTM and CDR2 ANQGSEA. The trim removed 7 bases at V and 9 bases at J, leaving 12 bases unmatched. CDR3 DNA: TGCAGCGAGAAGGCTAGCGGTTGGGCTGAGCAGTTCTTC. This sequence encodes CSEKASGWAEQFF.

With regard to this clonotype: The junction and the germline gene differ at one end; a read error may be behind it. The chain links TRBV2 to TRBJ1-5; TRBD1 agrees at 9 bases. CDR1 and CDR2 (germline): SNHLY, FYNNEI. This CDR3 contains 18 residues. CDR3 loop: CASSGLDRGAVGNQPRHF. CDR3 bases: TGTGCCAGCAGTGGACTGGACAGGGGCGCAGTAGGCAATCAGCCCCGGCATTTT.

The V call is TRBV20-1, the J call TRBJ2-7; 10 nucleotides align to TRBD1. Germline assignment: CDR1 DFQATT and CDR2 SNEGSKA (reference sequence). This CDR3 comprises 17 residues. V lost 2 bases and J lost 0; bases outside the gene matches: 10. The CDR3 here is CSARSPTGQGVSYEQYF. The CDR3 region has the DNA TGCAGTGCTAGATCCCCCACTGGACAGGGGGTCTCCTACGAGCAGTACTTC.

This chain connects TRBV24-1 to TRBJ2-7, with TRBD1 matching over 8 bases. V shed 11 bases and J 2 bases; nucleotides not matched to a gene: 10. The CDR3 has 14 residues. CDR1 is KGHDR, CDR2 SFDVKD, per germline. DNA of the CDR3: TGTGCCAACTACGGACAGGGTAAACCCTACGAGCAGTACTTC. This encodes CANYGQGKPYEQYF.

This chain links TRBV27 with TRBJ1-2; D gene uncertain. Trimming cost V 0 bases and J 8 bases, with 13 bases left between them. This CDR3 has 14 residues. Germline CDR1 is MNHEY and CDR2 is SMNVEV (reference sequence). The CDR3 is CASSLSGRLGGYTF. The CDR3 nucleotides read TGTGCCAGCAGTTTATCGGGCAGACTGGGCGGCTACACCTTC.

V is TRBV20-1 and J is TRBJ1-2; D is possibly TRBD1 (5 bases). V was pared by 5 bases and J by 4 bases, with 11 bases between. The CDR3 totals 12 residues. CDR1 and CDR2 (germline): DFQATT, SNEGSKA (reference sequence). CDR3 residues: CSAPQGPYGYTF. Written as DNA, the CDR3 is TGCAGTGCTCCCCAGGGACCCTATGGCTACACCTTC.

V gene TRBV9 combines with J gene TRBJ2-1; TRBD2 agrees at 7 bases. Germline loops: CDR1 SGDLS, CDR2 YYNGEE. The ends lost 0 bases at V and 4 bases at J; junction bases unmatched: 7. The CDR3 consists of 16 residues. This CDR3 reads CASSVAGRAYYNEQFF. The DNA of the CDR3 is TGTGCCAGCAGCGTAGCTGGGAGGGCCTATTACAATGAGCAGTTCTTC.

CDR3 protein: CASSGYRDLSADTQYF. The DNA for the CDR3 is TGCGCCAGCAGCGGATACCGGGACTTAAGCGCAGATACGCAGTATTTT. The rearrangement joins TRBV5-1 to TRBJ2-3, with D possibly TRBD2 on 6 matching bases. This CDR3 region has 16 residues. Germline V gives CDR1 SGHRS, CDR2 YFSETQ. Trimming left V 4 bases short and J 4 bases short, with 19 bases between.

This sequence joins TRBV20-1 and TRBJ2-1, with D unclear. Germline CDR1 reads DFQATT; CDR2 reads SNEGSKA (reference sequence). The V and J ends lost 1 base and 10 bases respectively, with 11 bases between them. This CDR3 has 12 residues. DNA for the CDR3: TGCAGTGCTAGAGCTCCTCACGGAGAGCAGTTCTTC. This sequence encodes CSARAPHGEQFF.

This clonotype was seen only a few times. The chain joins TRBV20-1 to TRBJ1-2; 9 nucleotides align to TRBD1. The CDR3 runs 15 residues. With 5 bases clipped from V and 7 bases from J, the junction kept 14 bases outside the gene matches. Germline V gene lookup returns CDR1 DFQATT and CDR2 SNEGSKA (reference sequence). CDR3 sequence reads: CSASPGQGGGSGYTF. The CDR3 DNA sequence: TGCAGTGCTTCGCCGGGACAGGGAGGAGGCTCTGGCTACACCTTC.

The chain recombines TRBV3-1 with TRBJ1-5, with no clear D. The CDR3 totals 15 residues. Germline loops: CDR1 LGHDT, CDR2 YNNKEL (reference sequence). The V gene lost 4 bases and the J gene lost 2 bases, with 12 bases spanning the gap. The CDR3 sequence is CASSPKGGGNQPQHF. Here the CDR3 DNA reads TGTGCCAGCAGCCCCAAGGGTGGTGGCAATCAGCCCCAGCATTTT.